These T cell receptor beta chains were read from a single sample in a study of T cell changes during pregnancy in multiple sclerosis. TCRdb keeps only in-frame clones here, not all; method: immunoSEQ multiplex PCR. The sample lists 30,000 to 35,000 clones; nearly 90% were seen once. The source material was CD4+ T cells from peripheral blood mononuclear cells, sampled in the third trimester of pregnancy. These receptors were taken from a female donor in good health, enrolled as a control in a pregnancy study. Both conserved end residues are part of each CDR3. Each record gives: D gene, clone size, J gene, V gene, CDR3 DNA, CDR3 protein. D genes are given only for firm matches. Size is stated for part of the rows, as once, few or many counts, or as a class when the clone is expanded.

NA,NA,TRBJ2-4,TRBV6-5,TGTGCCAGCAGTTACTCGGGGAGTCAGTACTTC,CASSYSGSQYF
TRBD1,NA,TRBJ1-1,TRBV5-1,TGCGCCAGCAGCTTGTGGGGACAGATAAACTCAGAAGCTTTCTTT,CASSLWGQINSEAFF
NA,NA,TRBJ2-5,TRBV21-1,TGTGCCAGCAGCAAATTAAGCGGGGGGGCGTTGGAGACCCAGTACTTC,CASSKLSGGALETQYF
NA,NA,TRBJ2-3,TRBV4-2,TGTGCCAGCAGCCAAGGGCGGAGTCAGCCCTCGACCACAGATACGCAGTATTTT,CASSQGRSQPSTTDTQYF
NA,NA,TRBJ1-4,TRBV6-6,TGTGCCAGCAGTTTTAGGGGATCTAATGAAAAACTGTTTTTT,CASSFRGSNEKLFF
NA,NA,TRBJ2-7,TRBV6-5,TGTGCCAGCAGTTTTCGACAGGACTACGAGCAGTACTTC,CASSFRQDYEQYF
NA,NA,TRBJ2-3,TRBV5-1,TGCGCCAGCAGCTGGGAGGGGGGCCGACCAGATACGCAGTATTTT,CASSWEGGRPDTQYF
NA,NA,TRBJ1-3,TRBV6-5,TGTGCCAGCAGTTACTCGACAGGTTTGGGTGGAAACACCATATATTTT,CASSYSTGLGGNTIYF
TRBD2,NA,TRBJ2-1,TRBV18,TGTGCCAGCGCGACTAGCGGGGCTAACTACAATGAGCAGTTCTTC,CASATSGANYNEQFF
TRBD2,NA,TRBJ2-7,TRBV7-9,TGTGCCAGCAGCTTAAGCGGGATGGGATACGAGCAGTACTTC,CASSLSGMGYEQYF
NA,NA,TRBJ1-6,TRBV30,TGTGCCCGGTCGGGGGGGAATAATTCACCCCTCCACTTT,CARSGGNNSPLHF
TRBD1,NA,TRBJ1-2,TRBV19,TGTGCCAGTAGTATTGGGGGGGACAGGGTATATGGCTACACCTTC,CASSIGGDRVYGYTF
NA,few,TRBJ2-1,TRBV7-2,TGTGCCAGCAGCCCAGGACACCTCAATGAGCAGTTCTTC,CASSPGHLNEQFF
NA,NA,TRBJ2-5,TRBV19,TGTGCCAGTAGTCCGGACAGTTACAAAGAGACCCAGTACTTC,CASSPDSYKETQYF
TRBD1,NA,TRBJ2-7,TRBV9,TGTGCCAGCAGCCCAGAGGACAGGAGTCCCTACGAGCAGTACTTC,CASSPEDRSPYEQYF
TRBD2,NA,TRBJ2-1,TRBV2,TGTGCCAGCAGTTGGGCGGGAGGGCCCCGGGAGCAGTTCTTC,CASSWAGGPREQFF
NA,once,TRBJ1-2,TRBV5-1,TGCGCCAGCAGCTATGACTATATGGCCTATGGCTACACCTTC,CASSYDYMAYGYTF
NA,NA,TRBJ2-5,TRBV4-2,TGTGCCAGCAGCCAAGCGGCGGGATCAGAGACCCAGTACTTC,CASSQAAGSETQYF
TRBD1,NA,TRBJ1-1,TRBV7-2,TGTGCCAGCAGCTTAGCTCGGCCAGGGGGCGGGGGCGCTGAAGCTTTCTTT,CASSLARPGGGGAEAFF
TRBD2,NA,TRBJ2-2,TRBV7-2,TGTGCCAGCAGACGGACTAGCGGGAGGACGGGTACCGGGGAGCTGTTTTTT,CASRRTSGRTGTGELFF
TRBD2,NA,TRBJ2-3,TRBV7-2,TGTGCCAGCAGCCAGGGACTAGCGAGCGGTGAGGATACGCAGTATTTT,CASSQGLASGEDTQYF
NA,few,TRBJ1-6,TRBV10-1,TGCGCCAGCAGTGAGGCGAATTCACCCCTCCACTTT,CASSEANSPLHF
NA,NA,TRBJ2-5,TRBV6-1,TGTGCCAGCAGAGTCACAGTTTTTGAGACCCAGTACTTC,CASRVTVFETQYF
NA,NA,TRBJ1-1,TRBV6-1,TGTGCCAGCAGACCCACAGGGAACACTGAAGCTTTCTTT,CASRPTGNTEAFF
TRBD1,NA,TRBJ2-1,TRBV18,TGTGCCAGCCTATCGGGTGGACAGGGGCGAGATAATGAGCAGTTCTTC,CASLSGGQGRDNEQFF
TRBD1,few,TRBJ1-1,TRBV4-1,TGCGCCAGCAGCCAAGTTTGGGGGACAGGGAACACTGAAGCTTTCTTT,CASSQVWGTGNTEAFF
TRBD1,NA,TRBJ1-4,TRBV5-6,TGTGCCAGCCGGGCAGACAGGGCTGAAAAACTGTTTTTT,CASRADRAEKLFF
NA,NA,TRBJ2-7,TRBV15,TGTGCCACCACCGGTACAGGTTACGAGCAGTACTTC,CATTGTGYEQYF
NA,NA,TRBJ1-6,TRBV30,TGTGCCTGGAGCGAGAATAATAATTCACCCCTCCACTTT,CAWSENNNSPLHF
NA,once,TRBJ1-5,TRBV10-3,TGTGCCATCAGTGAAAGGCCAGGGCTAAATCAGCCCCAGCATTTT,CAISERPGLNQPQHF
NA,NA,TRBJ1-1,TRBV6-5,TGTGCCAGCAGCTTCGAGCCGACAGGGAACACTGAAGCTTTCTTT,CASSFEPTGNTEAFF
TRBD1,NA,TRBJ2-1,TRBV4-3,TGCGCCAGCAGCCACAAAAACAGGGGGCTGGGTTACAATGAGCAGTTCTTC,CASSHKNRGLGYNEQFF
NA,NA,TRBJ2-7,TRBV6-5,TGTGCCAGCAGCCCTTCCGGGGGTCCCTACGAGCAGTACTTC,CASSPSGGPYEQYF
TRBD1,NA,TRBJ1-2,TRBV27,TGTGCCAGCAGGGGGACAGGGACAAACTATGGCTACACCTTC,CASRGTGTNYGYTF
NA,NA,TRBJ1-1,TRBV5-8,TGTGCCAGCAGCCTGCGACAGTACACTGAAGCTTTCTTT,CASSLRQYTEAFF
NA,NA,TRBJ1-1,TRBV19,TGTGCCAGTAGTTCACAGGGAAAAGCTTTCTTT,CASSSQGKAFF
TRBD1,NA,TRBJ2-7,TRBV25-1,TGTGCCAGCAGTGATCCCAGGACAGGGACCCACGAGCAGTACTTC,CASSDPRTGTHEQYF
TRBD2,NA,TRBJ2-7,TRBV5-5,TGTGCCAGCAGCTTGGGTTCGAGCGGGAGTTTACCCTACGAGCAGTACTTC,CASSLGSSGSLPYEQYF
TRBD2,NA,TRBJ2-1,TRBV5-6,TGTGCCAGCAGCTTGGATGCTAGCGGGCCCCTTGTATCCCACAATGAGCAGTTCTTC,CASSLDASGPLVSHNEQFF
NA,NA,TRBJ2-1,TRBV9,TGTGCCAGCAGCGTAGCCTCGGGACTCATCTACAATGAGCAGTTCTTC,CASSVASGLIYNEQFF
TRBD1,NA,TRBJ1-5,TRBV4-1,TGCGCCAGCAGCCAAGGGGGGACAGATAGCAATCAGCCCCAGCATTTT,CASSQGGTDSNQPQHF
NA,NA,TRBJ2-5,TRBV30,TGTGCCTGGAGTGTACTCCAAGAGACCCAGTACTTC,CAWSVLQETQYF
NA,NA,TRBJ1-3,TRBV29-1,TGCAGCGTTGCGACAGATGGAAACACCATATATTTT,CSVATDGNTIYF
TRBD1,NA,TRBJ1-4,TRBV6-1,TGTGCCAGCAGTGTCGGATCCGGGACAGGGAAAGAAAAACTGTTTTTT,CASSVGSGTGKEKLFF
NA,NA,TRBJ2-1,TRBV5-6,TGTGCCAGCAGCTTGGACTACCGAGGGAATGAGCAGTTCTTC,CASSLDYRGNEQFF
TRBD1,NA,TRBJ2-7,TRBV5-1,TGCGCCAGCAGCTTGAGGGGGACAGGGGTGTACGAGCAGTACTTC,CASSLRGTGVYEQYF
TRBD1,NA,TRBJ1-5,TRBV19,TGTGCCAGTGGAGGACAGGGAGGGAGCAATCAGCCCCAGCATTTT,CASGGQGGSNQPQHF
TRBD2,NA,TRBJ2-3,TRBV7-6,TGTGCCAGCAGCTCCCTAGCGGGTCCTAGCACAGATACGCAGTATTTT,CASSSLAGPSTDTQYF
NA,NA,TRBJ2-1,TRBV19,TGTGCCAGTAGTATATTAGACTCGAACGAACGCGAGCAGTTCTTC,CASSILDSNEREQFF
NA,few,TRBJ2-7,TRBV6-6,TGTGCCAGCAGTTACCCCGAGGGGGCGGGAGGCTACGAGCAGTACTTC,CASSYPEGAGGYEQYF
NA,NA,TRBJ2-2,TRBV30,TGTGCCTGGAAGGCGGGGCAGATAAACACCGGGGAGCTGTTTTTT,CAWKAGQINTGELFF
NA,NA,TRBJ2-6,TRBV19,TGTGCCAGTAGTATAGCGCCAGGCCGTAAAGACTCTGGGGCCAACGTCCTGACTTTC,CASSIAPGRKDSGANVLTF
TRBD1,NA,TRBJ2-7,TRBV9,TGTGCCAGCAGCGTAGGTCCCGGCAGGGGGCTTGTCGAGCAGTACTTC,CASSVGPGRGLVEQYF
NA,NA,TRBJ1-5,TRBV7-8,TGTGCCAGCAGCTTAGCCGCAATGGCTGGGGGGTTTTTTCTTCAGCCCCAGCATTTT,CASSLAAMAGGFFLQPQHF
TRBD1,NA,TRBJ2-2,TRBV19,TGTGCCAGTAGTCGGACAGGGGCCCTACACACCGGGGAGCTGTTTTTT,CASSRTGALHTGELFF
NA,NA,TRBJ2-7,TRBV19,TGTGCCAGTAGTATCCAGACAGGCTCAACACTTTACGAGCAGTACTTC,CASSIQTGSTLYEQYF